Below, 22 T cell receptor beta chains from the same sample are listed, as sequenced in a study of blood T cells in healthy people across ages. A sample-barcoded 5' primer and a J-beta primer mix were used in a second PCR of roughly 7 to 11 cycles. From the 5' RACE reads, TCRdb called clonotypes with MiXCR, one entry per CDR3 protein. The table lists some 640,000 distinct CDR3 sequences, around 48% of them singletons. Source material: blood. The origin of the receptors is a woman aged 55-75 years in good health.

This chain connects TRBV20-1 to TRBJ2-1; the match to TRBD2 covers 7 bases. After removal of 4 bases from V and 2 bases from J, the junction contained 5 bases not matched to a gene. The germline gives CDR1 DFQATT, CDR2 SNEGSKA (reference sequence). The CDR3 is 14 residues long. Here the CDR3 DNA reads TGCAGTGCTAAATGGACTAGAGCCTACAATGAGCAGTTCTTC. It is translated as CSAKWTRAYNEQFF.

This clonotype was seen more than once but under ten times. The CDR3 DNA reads TGTGCCAGCAGTCTATCCGGTCCAGGGCGGAATGAGCAGTTCTTC. Protein sequence: CASSLSGPGRNEQFF. V and J are TRBV7-2 and TRBJ2-1, with D perhaps matching TRBD1 (5 bases). This CDR3 is 15 amino acids long. CDR1 and CDR2 (germline): SGHTA, FQGNSA. V gave up 6 bases and J gave up 7 bases, with 19 bases separating them.

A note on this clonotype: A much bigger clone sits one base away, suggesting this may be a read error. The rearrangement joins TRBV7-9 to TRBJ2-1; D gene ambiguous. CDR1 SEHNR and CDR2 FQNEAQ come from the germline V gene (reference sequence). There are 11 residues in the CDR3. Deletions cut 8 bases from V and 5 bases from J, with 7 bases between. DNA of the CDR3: TGTGCCAGCTGCTCAAACAATGAGCAGTTCTTC. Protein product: CASCSNNEQFF. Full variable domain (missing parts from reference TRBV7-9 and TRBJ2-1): DTGVSQNPRHKITKRGQNVTFRCDPISEHNRLYWYRQTLGQGPEFLTYFQNEAQLEKSRLLSDRFSAERPKGSFSTLEIQRTEQGDSAMYLCASCSNNEQFFGPGTRLTVL.

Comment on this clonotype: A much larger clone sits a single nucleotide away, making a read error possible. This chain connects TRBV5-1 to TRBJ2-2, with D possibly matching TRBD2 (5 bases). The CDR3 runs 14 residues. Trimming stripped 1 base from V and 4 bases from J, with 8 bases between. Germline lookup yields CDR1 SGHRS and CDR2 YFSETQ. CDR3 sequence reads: CASSLTGSTGELFF. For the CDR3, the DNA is TGCGCCAGCAGCTTGACGGGGTCCACCGGGGAGCTGTTTTTT.

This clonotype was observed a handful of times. CDR3 DNA: TGCGCCAGCAGCCAAGGAGACGGTGATTTCTACGAGCAGTACTTC. Translation gives CASSQGDGDFYEQYF. The V and J genes are TRBV4-3 and TRBJ2-7, with D hard to call. Between the trimmed V and J ends, which lost 1 base and 3 bases, there was a span of 13 bases. The length of the CDR3 is 15 residues. Germline V CDR1 and CDR2: LGHNA, YSLEER.

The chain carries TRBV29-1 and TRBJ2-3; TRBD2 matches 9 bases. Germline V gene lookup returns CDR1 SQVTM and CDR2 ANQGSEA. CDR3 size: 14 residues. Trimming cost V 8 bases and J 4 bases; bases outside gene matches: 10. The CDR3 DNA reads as TGCAGCTCCAAAGGAACTAGCGGGTCAGATACGCAGTATTTT. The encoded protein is CSSKGTSGSDTQYF.

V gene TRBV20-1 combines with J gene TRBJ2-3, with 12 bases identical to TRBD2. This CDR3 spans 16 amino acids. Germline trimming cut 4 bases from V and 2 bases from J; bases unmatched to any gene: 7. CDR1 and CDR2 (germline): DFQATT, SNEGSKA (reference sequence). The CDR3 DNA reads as TGCAGTGCTATCCCTAGCGGGAGGGAATCCACAGATACGCAGTATTTT. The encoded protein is CSAIPSGRESTDTQYF.

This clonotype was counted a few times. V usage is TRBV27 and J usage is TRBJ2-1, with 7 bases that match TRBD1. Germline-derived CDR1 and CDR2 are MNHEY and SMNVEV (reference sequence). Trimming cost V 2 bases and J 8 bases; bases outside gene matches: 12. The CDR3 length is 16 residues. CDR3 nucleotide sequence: TGTGCCAGCAGTTTAGACCCCGAGGGGGCAGAGGATGAGCAGTTCTTC. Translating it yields CASSLDPEGAEDEQFF.

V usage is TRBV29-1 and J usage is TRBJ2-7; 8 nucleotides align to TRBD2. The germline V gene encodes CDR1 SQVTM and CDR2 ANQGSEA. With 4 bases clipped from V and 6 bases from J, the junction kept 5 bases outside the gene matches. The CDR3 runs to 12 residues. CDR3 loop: CSVAFRGGEQYF. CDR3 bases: TGCAGCGTTGCCTTCCGGGGGGGCGAGCAGTACTTC.

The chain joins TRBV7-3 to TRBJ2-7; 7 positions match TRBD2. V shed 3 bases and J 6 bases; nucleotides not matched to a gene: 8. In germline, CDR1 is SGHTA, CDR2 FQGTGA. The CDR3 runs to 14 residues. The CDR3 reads CASSFGEGPSEQYF. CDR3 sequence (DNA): TGTGCCAGCAGCTTCGGGGAGGGCCCCTCCGAGCAGTACTTC.

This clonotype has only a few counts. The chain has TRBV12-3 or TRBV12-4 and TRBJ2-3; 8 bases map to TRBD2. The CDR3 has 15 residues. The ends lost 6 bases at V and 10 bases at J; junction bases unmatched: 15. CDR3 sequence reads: CASRAGLEGGEPQYF. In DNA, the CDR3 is TGTGCCAGCAGAGCGGGACTAGAGGGGGGGGAGCCGCAGTATTTT.

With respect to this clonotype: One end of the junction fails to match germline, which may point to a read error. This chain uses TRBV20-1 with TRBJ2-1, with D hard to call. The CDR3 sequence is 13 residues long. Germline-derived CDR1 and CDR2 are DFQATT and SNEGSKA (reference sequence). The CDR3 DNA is TGCAGTGCTACTCCCTCCTCCTACAATGGGCAGTTCTTC. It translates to CSATPSSYNGQFF.

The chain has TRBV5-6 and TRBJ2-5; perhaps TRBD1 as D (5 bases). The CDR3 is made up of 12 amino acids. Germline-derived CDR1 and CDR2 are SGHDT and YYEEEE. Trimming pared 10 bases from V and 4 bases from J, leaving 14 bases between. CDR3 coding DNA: TGTGCCGGACAACAGCGCGGAGAGACCCAGTACTTC. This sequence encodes CAGQQRGETQYF.

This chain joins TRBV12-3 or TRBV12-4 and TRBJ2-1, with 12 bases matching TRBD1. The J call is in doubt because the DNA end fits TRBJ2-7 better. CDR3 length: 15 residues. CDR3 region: CASTLGTGGYNEQYF. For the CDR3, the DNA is TGTGCCAGCACCCTCGGGACAGGGGGCTACAATGAGCAGTACTTC.

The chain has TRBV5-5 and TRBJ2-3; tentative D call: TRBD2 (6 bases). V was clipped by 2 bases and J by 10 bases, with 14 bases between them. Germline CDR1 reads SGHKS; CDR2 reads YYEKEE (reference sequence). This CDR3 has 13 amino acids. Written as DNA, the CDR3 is TGTGCCAGCAGCTTTTCTATAGCGGAAGCGCAGTATTTT. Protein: CASSFSIAEAQYF. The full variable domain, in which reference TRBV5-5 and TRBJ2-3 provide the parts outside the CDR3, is DAGVTQSPTHLIKTRGQQVTLRCSPISGHKSVSWYQQVLGQGPQFIFQYYEKEERGRGNFPDRFSARQFPNYSSELNVNALLLGDSALYLCASSFSIAEAQYFGPGTRLTVL.

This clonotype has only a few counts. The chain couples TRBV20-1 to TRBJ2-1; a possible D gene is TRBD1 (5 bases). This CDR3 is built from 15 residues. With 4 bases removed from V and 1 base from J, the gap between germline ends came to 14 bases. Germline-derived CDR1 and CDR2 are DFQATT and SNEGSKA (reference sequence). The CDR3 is CSATRQYGSYNEQFF. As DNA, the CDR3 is TGCAGTGCTACAAGACAGTATGGATCCTACAATGAGCAGTTCTTC.

The DNA of the CDR3 is TGTGCCAGCAGTCTGATACTAGCGGGAGGGCCCAATGAGCAGTACTTC. Its protein product is CASSLILAGGPNEQYF. The genes are TRBV27 and TRBJ2-5, with 13 positions matching TRBD2. V shed 5 bases and J 11 bases; nucleotides not matched to a gene: 14. Germline-derived CDR1 and CDR2 are MNHEY and SMNVEV (reference sequence). This CDR3 has 16 amino acids.

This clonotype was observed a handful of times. CDR3 coding DNA: TGTGCCAGCAGTCCCCGGACTAGCGGGAGGAGGGAGCAGTTCTTC. As protein: CASSPRTSGRREQFF. J is TRBJ2-1 and V is TRBV28, with 14 nucleotides matching TRBD2. The CDR3 totals 15 residues. The V segment lost 5 bases and the J segment 10 bases; nucleotides outside the gene matches: 7. Germline CDR1 and CDR2: MDHEN and SYDVKM.

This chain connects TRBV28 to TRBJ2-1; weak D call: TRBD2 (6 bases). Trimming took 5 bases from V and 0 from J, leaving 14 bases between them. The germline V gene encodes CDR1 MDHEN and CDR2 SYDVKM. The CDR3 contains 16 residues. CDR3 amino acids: CASSGSGPSSYNEQFF. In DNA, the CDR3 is TGTGCCAGCAGTGGAAGCGGGCCCAGCTCCTACAATGAGCAGTTCTTC.

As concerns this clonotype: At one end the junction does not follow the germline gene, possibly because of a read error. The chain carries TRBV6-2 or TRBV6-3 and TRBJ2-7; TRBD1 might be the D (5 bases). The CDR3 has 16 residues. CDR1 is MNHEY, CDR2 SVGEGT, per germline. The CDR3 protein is CAGSYSKGQSVGEQYF. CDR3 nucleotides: TGTGCCGGCAGTTACTCGAAGGGGCAATCAGTCGGCGAGCAGTACTTC.

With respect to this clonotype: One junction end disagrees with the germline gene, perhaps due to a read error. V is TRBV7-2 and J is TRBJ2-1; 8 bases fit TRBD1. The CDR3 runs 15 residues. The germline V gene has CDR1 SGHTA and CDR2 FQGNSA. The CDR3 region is CASSLSGGSSNEQFF. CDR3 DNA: TGTGCCAGCAGCTTATCAGGGGGCTCCTCCAATGAGCAGTTCTTC.

CDR3 nucleotide sequence: TGTGCCACCAGCAGAGGATCACCCACAGATACGCAGTATTTT. Protein product: CATSRGSPTDTQYF. This chain links TRBV15 with TRBJ2-3, with D uncertain. Trimming took off 1 base at V and 2 bases at J, with 7 bases between the two ends. CDR1 is LNHNV, CDR2 YYDKDF, per germline (reference sequence). There are 14 residues in the CDR3.